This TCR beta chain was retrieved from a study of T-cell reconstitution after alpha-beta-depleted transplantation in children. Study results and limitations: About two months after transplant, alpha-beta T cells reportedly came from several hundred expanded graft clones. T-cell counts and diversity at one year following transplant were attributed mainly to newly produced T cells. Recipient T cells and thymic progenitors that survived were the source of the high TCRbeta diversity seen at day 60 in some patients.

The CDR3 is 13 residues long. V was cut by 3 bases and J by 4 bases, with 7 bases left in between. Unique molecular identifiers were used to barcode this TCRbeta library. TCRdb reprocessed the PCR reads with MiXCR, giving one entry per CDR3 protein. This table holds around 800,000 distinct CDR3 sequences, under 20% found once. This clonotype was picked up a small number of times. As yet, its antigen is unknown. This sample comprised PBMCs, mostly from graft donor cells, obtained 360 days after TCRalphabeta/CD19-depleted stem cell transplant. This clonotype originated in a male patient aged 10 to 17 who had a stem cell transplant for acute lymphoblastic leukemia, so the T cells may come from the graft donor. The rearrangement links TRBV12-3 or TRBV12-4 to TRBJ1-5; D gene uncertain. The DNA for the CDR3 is TGTGCCAGCAGTTTGCTGGAGAATCAGCCCCAGCATTTT. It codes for CASSLLENQPQHF.